This TCR beta chain derives from a study of monozygotic twins with inflammatory bowel disease. Findings of the study overall: IBD patients carried less diverse TCRbeta repertoires (inverse Simpson) than healthy co-twins.

About this clonotype: Its specificity is unknown.

The CDR3 has 14 residues. Germline-derived CDR1 and CDR2 are SGHTA and FQGNSA. TCRdb reanalyzed the 5' RACE reads, giving one entry per CDR3 protein sequence and no DNA. The table for this sample gives more than 120,000 distinct CDR3 sequences. The gene calls are TRBV7-2 and TRBJ2-7. Material for sequencing was blood. This clonotype was obtained from a human donor with ulcerative colitis or Crohn's disease, or a healthy co-twin of an affected twin (not recorded which). The CDR3 reads CASSSNRASYEQYF.